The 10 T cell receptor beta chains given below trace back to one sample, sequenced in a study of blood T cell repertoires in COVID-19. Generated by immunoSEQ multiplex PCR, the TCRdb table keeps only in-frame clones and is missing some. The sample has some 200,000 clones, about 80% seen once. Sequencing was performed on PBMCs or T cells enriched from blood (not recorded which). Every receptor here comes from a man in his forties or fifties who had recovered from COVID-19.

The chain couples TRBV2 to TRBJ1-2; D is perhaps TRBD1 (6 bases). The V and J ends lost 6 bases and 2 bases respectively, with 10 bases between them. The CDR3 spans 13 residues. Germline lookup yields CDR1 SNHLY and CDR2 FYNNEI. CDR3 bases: TGTGCCAGCAGATTCGGACAGAACTATGGCTACACCTTC. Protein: CASRFGQNYGYTF.

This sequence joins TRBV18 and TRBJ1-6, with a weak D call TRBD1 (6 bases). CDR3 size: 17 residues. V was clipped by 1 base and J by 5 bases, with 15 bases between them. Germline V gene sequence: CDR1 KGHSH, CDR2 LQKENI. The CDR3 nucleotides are TGTGCCAGCTCACCACGAGCTTGGGGGCAGAATAATTCACCCCTCCACTTT. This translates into CASSPRAWGQNNSPLHF. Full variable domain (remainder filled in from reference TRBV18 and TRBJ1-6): NAGVMQNPRHLVRRRGQEARLRCSPMKGHSHVYWYRQLPEEGLKFMVYLQKENIIDESGMPKERFSAEFPKEGPSILRIQQVVRGDSAAYFCASSPRAWGQNNSPLHFGNGTRLTVT.

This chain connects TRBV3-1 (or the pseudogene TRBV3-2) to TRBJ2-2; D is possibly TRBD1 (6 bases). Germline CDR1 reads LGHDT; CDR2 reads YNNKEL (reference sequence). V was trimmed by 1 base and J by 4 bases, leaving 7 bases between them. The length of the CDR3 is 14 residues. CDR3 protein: CASSQGTATGELFF. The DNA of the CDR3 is TGTGCCAGCAGCCAAGGGACAGCCACCGGGGAGCTGTTTTTT.

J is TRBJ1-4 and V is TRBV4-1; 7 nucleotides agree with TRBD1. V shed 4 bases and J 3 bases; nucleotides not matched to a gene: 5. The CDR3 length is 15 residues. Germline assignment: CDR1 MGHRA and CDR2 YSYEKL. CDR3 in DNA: TGCGCCAGCAGCCCCCCAGGGGGAGCTAATGAAAAACTGTTTTTT. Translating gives CASSPPGGANEKLFF.

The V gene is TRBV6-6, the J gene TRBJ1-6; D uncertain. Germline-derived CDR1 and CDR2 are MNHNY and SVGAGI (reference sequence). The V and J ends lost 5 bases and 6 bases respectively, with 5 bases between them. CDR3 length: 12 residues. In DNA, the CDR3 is TGTGCCAGCAGTCCTTTTAATTCACCCCTCCACTTT. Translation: CASSPFNSPLHF.

The CDR3 bases are TGTGCCAGCAGCTTGGGGGACTGGGCATCGAACACTGAAGCTTTCTTT. Residues: CASSLGDWASNTEAFF. The chain is built from TRBV7-9 and TRBJ1-1, with a possible D match to TRBD1 (5 bases). The CDR3 length is 16 residues. Trimming took off 3 bases at V and 1 base at J, with 15 bases between the two ends. Germline V gene data show CDR1 as SEHNR and CDR2 as FQNEAQ (reference sequence).

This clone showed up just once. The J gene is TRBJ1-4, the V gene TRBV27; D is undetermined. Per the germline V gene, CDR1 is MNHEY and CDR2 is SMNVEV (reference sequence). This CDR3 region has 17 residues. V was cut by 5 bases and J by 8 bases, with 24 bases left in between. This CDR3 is CASSTDPPRRGKEKLFF. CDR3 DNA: TGTGCCAGCAGTACCGACCCTCCTCGGAGAGGAAAAGAAAAACTGTTTTTT.

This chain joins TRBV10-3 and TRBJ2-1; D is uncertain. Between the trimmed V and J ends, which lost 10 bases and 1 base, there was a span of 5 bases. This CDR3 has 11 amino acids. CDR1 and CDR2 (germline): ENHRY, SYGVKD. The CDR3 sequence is CATLSYNEQFF. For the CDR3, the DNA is TGTGCCACCCTGTCCTACAATGAGCAGTTCTTC.

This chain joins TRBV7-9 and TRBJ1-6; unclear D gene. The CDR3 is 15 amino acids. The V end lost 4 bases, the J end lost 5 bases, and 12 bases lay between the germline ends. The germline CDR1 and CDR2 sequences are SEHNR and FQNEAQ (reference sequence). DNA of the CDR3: TGTGCCAGCAGCTCGGGCGGAGGTAATAATTCACCCCTCCACTTT. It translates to CASSSGGGNNSPLHF.

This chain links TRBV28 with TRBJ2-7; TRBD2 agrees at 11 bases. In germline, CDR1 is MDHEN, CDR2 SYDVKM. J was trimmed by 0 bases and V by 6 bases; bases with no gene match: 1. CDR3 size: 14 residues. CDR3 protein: CASRTSGVSYEQYF. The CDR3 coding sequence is TGTGCCAGCAGGACTAGCGGGGTCTCCTACGAGCAGTACTTC.